This entry features one T cell receptor (beta chain) sequence. This specimen belongs to a study of blood T cell repertoires in COVID-19. Original processing methods: Amplification of reference gene primers provided the estimated nucleated cell counts. Sequencing was performed with immunoSEQ multiplex PCR; in TCRdb, only in-frame clones are kept and a portion is missing. V and J calls and clone size follow that table, whereas D and trimming were derived from the DNA. The table shows 470,000 or so clones, with 80% to 90% occurring only once. Germline CDR1 and CDR2: MNHEY and SVGEGT. The CDR3 totals 16 residues. V shed 4 bases and J 4 bases; nucleotides not matched to a gene: 9.

This chain joins TRBV6-2 or TRBV6-3 and TRBJ2-7; 11 nucleotides match TRBD2. Sequenced: peripheral blood. This clonotype originated in a human donor in a cohort sampled during active COVID-19. CDR3 coding DNA: TGTGCCAGCAGTTCCCCTAGACTAGCGGGATCATACGAGCAGTACTTC. Amino acids: CASSSPRLAGSYEQYF.